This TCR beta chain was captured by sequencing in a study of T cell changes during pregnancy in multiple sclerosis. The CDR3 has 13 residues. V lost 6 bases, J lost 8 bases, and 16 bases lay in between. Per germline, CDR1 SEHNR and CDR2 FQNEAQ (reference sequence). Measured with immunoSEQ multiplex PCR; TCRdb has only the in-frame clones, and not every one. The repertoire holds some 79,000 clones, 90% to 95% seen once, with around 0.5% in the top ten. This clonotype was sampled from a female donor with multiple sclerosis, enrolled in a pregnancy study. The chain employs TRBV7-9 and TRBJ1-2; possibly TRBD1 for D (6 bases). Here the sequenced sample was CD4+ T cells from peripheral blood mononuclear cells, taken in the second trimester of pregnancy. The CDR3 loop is CASRSSGGFGYTF. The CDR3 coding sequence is TGTGCCAGCAGATCAAGCGGGGGCTTCGGCTACACCTTC. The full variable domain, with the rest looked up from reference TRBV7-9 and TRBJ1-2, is DTGVSQNPRHKITKRGQNVTFRCDPISEHNRLYWYRQTLGQGPEFLTYFQNEAQLEKSRLLSDRFSAERPKGSFSTLEIQRTEQGDSAMYLCASRSSGGFGYTFGSGTRLTVV.